The clone carrying this T cell receptor (beta chain) was counted a single time. This sample is part of a study of cytomegalovirus exposure and HLA in healthy donors. It was with 60 Vbeta and 13 Jbeta primers that the PCR ran. Using immunoSEQ multiplex PCR, the repertoire was profiled, and TCRdb retains in-frame clones only, with some absent. The sample has under 150,000 clones; around 72% are singletons. Trimming removed 4 bases from V and 8 bases from J, with 20 bases in between. This CDR3 contains 16 residues. CDR1 and CDR2 from the germline V gene are LNHNV and YYDKDF (reference sequence). The sample taken for sequencing was PBMCs. This TCR came from a human donor in good health. This sequence joins TRBV15 and TRBJ1-4; D remains unclear. CDR3 in amino acids: CATSISLLELEEKLFF. CDR3 coding DNA: TGTGCCACCAGCATCAGTCTTTTGGAATTGGAGGAAAAACTGTTTTTT.